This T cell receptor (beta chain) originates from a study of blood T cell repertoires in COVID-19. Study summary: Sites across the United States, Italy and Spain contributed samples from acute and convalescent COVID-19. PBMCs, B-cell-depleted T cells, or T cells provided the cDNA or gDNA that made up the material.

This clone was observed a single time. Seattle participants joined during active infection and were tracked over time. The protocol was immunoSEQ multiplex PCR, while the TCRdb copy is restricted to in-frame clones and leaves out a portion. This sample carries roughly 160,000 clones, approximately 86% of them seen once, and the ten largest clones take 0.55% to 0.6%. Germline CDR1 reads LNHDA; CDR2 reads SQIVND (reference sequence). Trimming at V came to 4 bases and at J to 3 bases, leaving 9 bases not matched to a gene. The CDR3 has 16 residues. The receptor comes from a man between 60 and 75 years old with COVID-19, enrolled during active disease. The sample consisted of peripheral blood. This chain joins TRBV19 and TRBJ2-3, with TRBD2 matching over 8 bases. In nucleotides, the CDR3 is TGTGCCAGTAGTACTAGCGGGCCGCCCGGGACAGATACGCAGTATTTT. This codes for CASSTSGPPGTDTQYF.